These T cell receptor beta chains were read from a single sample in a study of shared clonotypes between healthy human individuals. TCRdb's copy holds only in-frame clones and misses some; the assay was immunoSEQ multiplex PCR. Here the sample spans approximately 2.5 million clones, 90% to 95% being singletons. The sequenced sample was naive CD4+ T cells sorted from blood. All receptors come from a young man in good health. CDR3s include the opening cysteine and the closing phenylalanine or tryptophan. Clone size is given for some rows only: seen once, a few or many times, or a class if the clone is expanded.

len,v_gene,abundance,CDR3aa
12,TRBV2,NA,CASSADSPPQHF
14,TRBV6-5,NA,CASRNMVSGYGYTF
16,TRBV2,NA,CASSEGQVGGPETQYF
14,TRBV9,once,CASSASSRDYGYTF
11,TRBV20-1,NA,CSAGAYTEAFF
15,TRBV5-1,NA,CASSLAGGLNQPQHF
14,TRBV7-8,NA,CASSTGQANTEAFF
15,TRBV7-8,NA,CASSFGQLSGNTIYF
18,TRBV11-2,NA,CASSLDRLLGQGTNEQFF
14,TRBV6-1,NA,CASTERQGGYGYTF
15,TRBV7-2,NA,CASSHTPQGLSEQYF
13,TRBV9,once,CASSVGGAREQYF
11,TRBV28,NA,CASGINYGYTF
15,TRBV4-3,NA,CASSQDLAGAGELFF
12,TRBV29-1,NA,CSLTPVINEQYF
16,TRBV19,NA,CASPNVPKPGTDTQYF